This TCR beta chain is drawn from a study of T cell clonotyping in hematopoietic cell transplantation. Assay: immunoSEQ multiplex PCR; the TCRdb copy retains only in-frame clones and omits some. The data hold roughly 48,000 clones, with roughly 80% observed a single time. CDR1 is MNHNS and CDR2 is SASEGT in the germline V gene. Trimming at V came to 6 bases and at J to 6 bases, leaving 7 bases not matched to a gene. There are 14 residues in the CDR3. This sample's time point: recipient sample about 28 days before transplant, after cytoreduction. This specimen consisted of peripheral blood mononuclear cells, obtained before stem cell transplant. This sequence joins TRBV6-1 and TRBJ2-2, with 7 bases that match TRBD1. This sequence was found in a man aged 55 to 69 with myelodysplastic syndrome. Some clones in this sample may be carry-over from other donors' samples. As DNA, the CDR3 is TGTGCCAGCAGGGAAACAGGGGTCCCCGGGGAGCTGTTTTTT. Protein sequence: CASRETGVPGELFF.